The 28 T cell receptor beta chains listed next were all sequenced from one sample in a study of blood T cell repertoires in COVID-19. Produced via immunoSEQ multiplex PCR; TCRdb's table is partial and in-frame only. The sample lists approximately 100,000 clones, 84% occurring once. Sequenced material: peripheral blood. These receptors all come from a woman between 50 and 59 years old with acute or convalescent COVID-19.

The J gene is TRBJ1-6, the V gene TRBV7-8; D gene ambiguous. The V end lost 3 bases, the J end lost 6 bases, and 3 bases lay between the germline ends. Germline V lookup: CDR1 SGHVS, CDR2 FQNEAQ. The CDR3 spans 12 residues. The CDR3, as DNA: TGTGCCAGCAGCTTGGCTAATTCACCCCTCCACTTT. Translating it yields CASSLANSPLHF. The full variable domain, completed using reference TRBV7-8 and TRBJ1-6, is GAGVSQSPRYKVAKRGQDVALRCDPISGHVSLFWYQQALGQGPEFLTYFQNEAQLDKSGLPSDRFFAERPEGSVSTLKIQRTQQEDSAVYLCASSLANSPLHFGNGTRLTVT.

The chain combines TRBV7-2 with TRBJ2-3; 9 nucleotides match TRBD1. CDR1 is SGHTA and CDR2 is FQGNSA in the germline V gene. Trimming removed 5 bases from V and 1 base from J; junction bases left unmatched: 10. The CDR3 has 17 residues. This CDR3 reads CASSPGQGRAGTDTQYF. The CDR3 DNA is TGTGCCAGCAGCCCCGGACAGGGGAGGGCTGGCACAGATACGCAGTATTTT.

The gene calls are TRBV9 and TRBJ1-1; D perhaps matches TRBD1 (5 bases). CDR1 is SGDLS, CDR2 YYNGEE, per germline. Trimming removed 2 bases at V and 1 base at J, with 18 bases between. The CDR3 contains 17 residues. The CDR3 here is CASSVGGAGGRNTEAFF. The CDR3 DNA reads TGTGCCAGCAGCGTCGGAGGTGCGGGGGGGAGGAACACTGAAGCTTTCTTT.

CDR3 DNA sequence: TGTGCCAGCACTCCCCCCGGGACTACCCGCCCGGGCTCCTACAATGAGCAGTTCTTC. Amino acid sequence: CASTPPGTTRPGSYNEQFF. The chain carries TRBV21-1 and TRBJ2-1; TRBD2, the D gene given by the table, was not confirmed from the DNA. TRBV21-1 is classified as a pseudogene. The CDR3 is 19 amino acids.

The genes are TRBV15 and TRBJ2-7; D is unresolved. Trimming pared 4 bases from V and 6 bases from J, leaving 10 bases between. Per the germline V gene, CDR1 is LNHNV and CDR2 is YYDKDF (reference sequence). CDR3 size: 12 residues. The CDR3 reads CATSNERIEQYF. The CDR3 nucleotides read TGTGCCACCAGCAACGAGAGGATCGAGCAGTACTTC.

The rearrangement links TRBV5-1 to TRBJ2-2, with 7 bases lining up with TRBD2. The CDR3 has 14 amino acids. Losses at the gene ends were 8 bases for V and 2 bases for J; bases not matched to a gene: 6. Per the germline V gene, CDR1 is SGHRS and CDR2 is YFSETQ. The CDR3 DNA follows: TGCGCCAGTTCCCGGGACTACAACACCGGGGAGCTGTTTTTT. Translated: CASSRDYNTGELFF.

The chain is built from TRBV6-6 and TRBJ1-3; D is unresolved. Deletions cut 6 bases from V and 2 bases from J, with 5 bases between. This CDR3 comprises 12 residues. CDR1 and CDR2 (germline): MNHNY, SVGAGI (reference sequence). CDR3 residues: CASRAPGNTIYF. CDR3 sequence (DNA): TGTGCCAGCAGGGCCCCTGGAAACACCATATATTTT.

This clone has just one count. V and J are TRBV11-2 and TRBJ2-7; TRBD2 might be the D (6 bases). CDR1 and CDR2 from the germline V gene are SGHAT and FQNNGV. This CDR3 spans 13 amino acids. The V gene lost 4 bases and the J gene lost 3 bases, with 10 bases spanning the gap. This CDR3 is CASSWDSYYEQYF. In DNA, the CDR3 is TGTGCCAGCAGCTGGGACTCCTACTACGAGCAGTACTTC.

This chain links TRBV24-1 with TRBJ1-2; D unclear. V was shortened by 1 base and J by 7 bases, with 3 bases between the two germline ends. The CDR3 contains 11 residues. Per the germline V gene, CDR1 is KGHDR and CDR2 is SFDVKD. The CDR3 DNA reads as TGTGCCACCAGTGATTTCGGTGGCTACACCTTC. It is translated as CATSDFGGYTF.

This clone was seen a few times. This sample also contains other DNA sequences that code for the same CDR3. This sequence joins TRBV3-1 (or the pseudogene TRBV3-2) and TRBJ1-2; possibly TRBD1 for D (5 bases). CDR1 is LGHDT and CDR2 is YNNKEL in the germline V gene (reference sequence). The V end was cut by 1 base, the J end by 4 bases, with 10 bases between. This CDR3 is 14 amino acids long. CDR3 amino acids: CASSQAGQGYGYTF. The CDR3, as DNA: TGTGCCAGCAGCCAAGCCGGGCAGGGCTATGGCTACACCTTC.

The V and J genes are TRBV5-8 and TRBJ1-2; a possible D gene is TRBD1 (6 bases). Per the germline V gene, CDR1 is SGHTS and CDR2 is YDEGEE. This CDR3 is built from 13 residues. The V end lost 5 bases, the J end lost 2 bases, and 10 bases lay between the germline ends. CDR3 residues: CASRVRGNYGYTF. CDR3 in DNA: TGTGCCAGCAGGGTGAGGGGGAACTATGGCTACACCTTC.

The gene calls are TRBV5-1 and TRBJ1-2; 8 bases are shared with TRBD1. The CDR3 loop spans 18 amino acids. Germline CDR1 is SGHRS and CDR2 is YFSETQ. The V gene end was trimmed by 0 bases and the J gene end by 4 bases; junction bases not matched to a gene: 14. CDR3 bases: TGCGCCAGCAGCTTGGCCCCGGCTCGGACAGGGAATTTCTATGGCTACACCTTC. Amino acids: CASSLAPARTGNFYGYTF.

The chain joins TRBV2 to TRBJ1-4; TRBD1 matches 8 bases. Germline V CDR1 and CDR2: SNHLY, FYNNEI. This CDR3 spans 16 amino acids. V trimming: 6 bases; J trimming: 5 bases; junction bases outside the gene matches: 11. The CDR3 sequence is CASSRERQGLNEKLFF. The CDR3 DNA reads as TGTGCCAGCAGCCGAGAGAGACAGGGGCTAAATGAAAAACTGTTTTTT. Full variable domain (missing parts from reference TRBV2 and TRBJ1-4): EPEVTQTPSHQVTQMGQEVILRCVPISNHLYFYWYRQILGQKVEFLVSFYNNEISEKSEIFDDQFSVERPDGSNFTLKIRSTKLEDSAMYFCASSRERQGLNEKLFFGSGTQLSVL.

This clone was counted a single time. J is TRBJ2-5 and V is TRBV19; TRBD2 matches at 9 bases. The CDR3 sequence is 14 residues long. V dropped 6 bases and J dropped 3; count of bases not matched to a gene: 5. The germline V gene encodes CDR1 LNHDA and CDR2 SQIVND (reference sequence). The CDR3 spells CASRPAGGKETQYF. The CDR3 nucleotides are TGTGCCAGTAGGCCTGCGGGGGGGAAAGAGACCCAGTACTTC. Filled out from reference TRBV19 and TRBJ2-5, the complete variable domain reads DGGITQSPKYLFRKEGQNVTLSCEQNLNHDAMYWYRQDPGQGLRLIYYSQIVNDFQKGDIAEGYSVSREKKESFPLTVTSAQKNPTAFYLCASRPAGGKETQYFGPGTRLLVL.

This clone was seen only once. This chain connects TRBV30 to TRBJ2-3; 7 bases are a match to TRBD1. This CDR3 contains 14 residues. Germline V gene lookup returns CDR1 GTSNPN and CDR2 SVGIG (reference sequence). J lost 2 bases, V lost 5 bases, and 7 bases had no gene match. In DNA, the CDR3 is TGTGCCTGGCGACGCAGGGGGATCACAGATACGCAGTATTTT. Translating it yields CAWRRRGITDTQYF.

V is TRBV5-4 and J is TRBJ1-1, with D hard to call. The CDR3 totals 13 residues. Per the germline V gene, CDR1 is SGHNT and CDR2 is YYREEE (reference sequence). V was cut by 2 bases and J by 4 bases, with 9 bases left in between. CDR3: CASSLGGSTEAFF. The CDR3 DNA follows: TGTGCCAGCAGCTTAGGCGGCAGCACTGAAGCTTTCTTT.

The V gene is TRBV3-1 (or the pseudogene TRBV3-2), the J gene TRBJ2-5, with TRBD2 identical over 7 bases. V gave up 3 bases and J gave up 2 bases; unmatched junction bases: 9. CDR3 length: 16 amino acids. Germline V gene data show CDR1 as LGHDT and CDR2 as YNNKEL (reference sequence). In DNA form, the CDR3 reads TGTGCCAGCAGCCACCAGCTAAGCGGGGCTCAAGAGACCCAGTACTTC. It encodes CASSHQLSGAQETQYF.

The chain combines TRBV24-1 with TRBJ1-2; D uncertain. The CDR3 sequence is 12 residues long. The V end was cut by 2 bases, the J end by 6 bases, with 6 bases between. Germline lookup yields CDR1 KGHDR and CDR2 SFDVKD. The CDR3 loop reads CATSDSIDGYTF. CDR3 sequence (DNA): TGTGCCACCAGTGATTCAATAGATGGCTACACCTTC.

This rearrangement joins TRBV19 to TRBJ1-5; possible D gene TRBD1, 5 bases. The CDR3 has 14 amino acids. Germline CDR1 is LNHDA and CDR2 is SQIVND (reference sequence). V was pared by 6 bases and J by 9 bases, with 18 bases between. The CDR3 spells CASRETRGLAPQHF. CDR3 coding DNA: TGTGCCAGTAGAGAAACAAGGGGTCTTGCGCCCCAGCATTTT.

The V and J genes are TRBV9 and TRBJ2-1; perhaps TRBD1 as D (7 bases). Germline V CDR1 and CDR2: SGDLS, YYNGEE. Trimming took 3 bases from V and 1 from J, leaving 14 bases between them. The length of the CDR3 is 16 residues. CDR3 nucleotides: TGTGCCAGCAGCGCCCAGGGGGGAGGTTCCTACAATGAGCAGTTCTTC. Its translation: CASSAQGGGSYNEQFF.

The table lists this clone with a count of one. The J gene is TRBJ1-1, the V gene TRBV19, with D perhaps TRBD1 (6 bases). Germline values: CDR1 LNHDA, CDR2 SQIVND (reference sequence). The CDR3 covers 15 residues. The V end was cut by 6 bases, the J end by 3 bases, with 17 bases between. The CDR3 DNA reads TGTGCCAGTAGGCCTCAGGGGTTGGCCTACACTGAAGCTTTCTTT. Its protein is CASRPQGLAYTEAFF.

V gene TRBV2 combines with J gene TRBJ2-7, with 8 bases fitting TRBD2. Germline V lookup: CDR1 SNHLY, CDR2 FYNNEI. This CDR3 spans 14 amino acids. V was pared by 7 bases and J by 3 bases, with 8 bases of the junction left unmatched. The CDR3 nucleotides read TGTGCCAGCAAGGACAGCGGGGGCTACTACGAGCAGTACTTC. Amino acid sequence: CASKDSGGYYEQYF. Variable domain in full (rest from reference TRBV2 and TRBJ2-7): EPEVTQTPSHQVTQMGQEVILRCVPISNHLYFYWYRQILGQKVEFLVSFYNNEISEKSEIFDDQFSVERPDGSNFTLKIRSTKLEDSAMYFCASKDSGGYYEQYFGPGTRLTVT.

The chain combines TRBV5-6 with TRBJ1-3; no reliable D call. CDR3 length equals 13 residues. V was pared by 3 bases and J by 3 bases, with 7 bases between. CDR1 is SGHDT and CDR2 is YYEEEE in the germline V gene. CDR3 bases: TGTGCCAGCAGCTCCCCAAATGGAAACACCATATATTTT. It translates to CASSSPNGNTIYF.

The rearrangement uses TRBV7-2 and TRBJ2-7, with D uncertain. Trimming shortened V by 5 bases and J by 0 bases, and 11 bases separated the two germline ends. The CDR3 runs 14 residues. Germline assignment: CDR1 SGHTA and CDR2 FQGNSA. CDR3 nucleotides: TGTGCCAGCAGCCTCCCCCCCTACTCCTACGAGCAGTACTTC. It yields the protein CASSLPPYSYEQYF.

This rearrangement joins TRBV13 to TRBJ2-3; TRBD2 aligns across 10 bases. Looked up from germline, CDR1 is PRHDT and CDR2 is FYEKMQ (reference sequence). Germline trimming cut 4 bases from V and 4 bases from J; bases unmatched to any gene: 5. The CDR3 has 15 amino acids. The CDR3 sequence is CASSYSGGHADTQYF. DNA of the CDR3: TGTGCCAGCAGCTATAGCGGGGGGCATGCAGATACGCAGTATTTT.

The sample holds one count of this clone. The rearrangement links TRBV5-1 to TRBJ1-2; D possibly corresponds to TRBD1 (5 bases). CDR1 SGHRS and CDR2 YFSETQ come from the germline V gene. Trimming took off 0 bases at V and 1 base at J, with 7 bases between the two ends. The CDR3 runs 14 residues. DNA for the CDR3: TGCGCCAGCAGCTTGGGGACATTTAACTATGGCTACACCTTC. Residues: CASSLGTFNYGYTF.

This CDR3 is CASSPFSGIGELFF. DNA of the CDR3: TGTGCCAGCAGCCCGTTCTCGGGAATCGGGGAGCTGTTTTTT. The chain couples TRBV7-3 to TRBJ2-2; D possibly corresponds to TRBD2 (5 bases). CDR1 and CDR2 (germline): SGHTA, FQGTGA. This CDR3 has 14 amino acids. V dropped 5 bases and J dropped 7 bases, with 14 bases sitting between them.

The rearrangement links TRBV28 to TRBJ1-2; D is ambiguous. The CDR3 sequence is 11 residues long. Germline V gene sequence: CDR1 MDHEN, CDR2 SYDVKM. CDR3: CVVGSNYGYTF. The CDR3 nucleotides read TGTGTTGTGGGCTCTAACTATGGCTACACCTTC.